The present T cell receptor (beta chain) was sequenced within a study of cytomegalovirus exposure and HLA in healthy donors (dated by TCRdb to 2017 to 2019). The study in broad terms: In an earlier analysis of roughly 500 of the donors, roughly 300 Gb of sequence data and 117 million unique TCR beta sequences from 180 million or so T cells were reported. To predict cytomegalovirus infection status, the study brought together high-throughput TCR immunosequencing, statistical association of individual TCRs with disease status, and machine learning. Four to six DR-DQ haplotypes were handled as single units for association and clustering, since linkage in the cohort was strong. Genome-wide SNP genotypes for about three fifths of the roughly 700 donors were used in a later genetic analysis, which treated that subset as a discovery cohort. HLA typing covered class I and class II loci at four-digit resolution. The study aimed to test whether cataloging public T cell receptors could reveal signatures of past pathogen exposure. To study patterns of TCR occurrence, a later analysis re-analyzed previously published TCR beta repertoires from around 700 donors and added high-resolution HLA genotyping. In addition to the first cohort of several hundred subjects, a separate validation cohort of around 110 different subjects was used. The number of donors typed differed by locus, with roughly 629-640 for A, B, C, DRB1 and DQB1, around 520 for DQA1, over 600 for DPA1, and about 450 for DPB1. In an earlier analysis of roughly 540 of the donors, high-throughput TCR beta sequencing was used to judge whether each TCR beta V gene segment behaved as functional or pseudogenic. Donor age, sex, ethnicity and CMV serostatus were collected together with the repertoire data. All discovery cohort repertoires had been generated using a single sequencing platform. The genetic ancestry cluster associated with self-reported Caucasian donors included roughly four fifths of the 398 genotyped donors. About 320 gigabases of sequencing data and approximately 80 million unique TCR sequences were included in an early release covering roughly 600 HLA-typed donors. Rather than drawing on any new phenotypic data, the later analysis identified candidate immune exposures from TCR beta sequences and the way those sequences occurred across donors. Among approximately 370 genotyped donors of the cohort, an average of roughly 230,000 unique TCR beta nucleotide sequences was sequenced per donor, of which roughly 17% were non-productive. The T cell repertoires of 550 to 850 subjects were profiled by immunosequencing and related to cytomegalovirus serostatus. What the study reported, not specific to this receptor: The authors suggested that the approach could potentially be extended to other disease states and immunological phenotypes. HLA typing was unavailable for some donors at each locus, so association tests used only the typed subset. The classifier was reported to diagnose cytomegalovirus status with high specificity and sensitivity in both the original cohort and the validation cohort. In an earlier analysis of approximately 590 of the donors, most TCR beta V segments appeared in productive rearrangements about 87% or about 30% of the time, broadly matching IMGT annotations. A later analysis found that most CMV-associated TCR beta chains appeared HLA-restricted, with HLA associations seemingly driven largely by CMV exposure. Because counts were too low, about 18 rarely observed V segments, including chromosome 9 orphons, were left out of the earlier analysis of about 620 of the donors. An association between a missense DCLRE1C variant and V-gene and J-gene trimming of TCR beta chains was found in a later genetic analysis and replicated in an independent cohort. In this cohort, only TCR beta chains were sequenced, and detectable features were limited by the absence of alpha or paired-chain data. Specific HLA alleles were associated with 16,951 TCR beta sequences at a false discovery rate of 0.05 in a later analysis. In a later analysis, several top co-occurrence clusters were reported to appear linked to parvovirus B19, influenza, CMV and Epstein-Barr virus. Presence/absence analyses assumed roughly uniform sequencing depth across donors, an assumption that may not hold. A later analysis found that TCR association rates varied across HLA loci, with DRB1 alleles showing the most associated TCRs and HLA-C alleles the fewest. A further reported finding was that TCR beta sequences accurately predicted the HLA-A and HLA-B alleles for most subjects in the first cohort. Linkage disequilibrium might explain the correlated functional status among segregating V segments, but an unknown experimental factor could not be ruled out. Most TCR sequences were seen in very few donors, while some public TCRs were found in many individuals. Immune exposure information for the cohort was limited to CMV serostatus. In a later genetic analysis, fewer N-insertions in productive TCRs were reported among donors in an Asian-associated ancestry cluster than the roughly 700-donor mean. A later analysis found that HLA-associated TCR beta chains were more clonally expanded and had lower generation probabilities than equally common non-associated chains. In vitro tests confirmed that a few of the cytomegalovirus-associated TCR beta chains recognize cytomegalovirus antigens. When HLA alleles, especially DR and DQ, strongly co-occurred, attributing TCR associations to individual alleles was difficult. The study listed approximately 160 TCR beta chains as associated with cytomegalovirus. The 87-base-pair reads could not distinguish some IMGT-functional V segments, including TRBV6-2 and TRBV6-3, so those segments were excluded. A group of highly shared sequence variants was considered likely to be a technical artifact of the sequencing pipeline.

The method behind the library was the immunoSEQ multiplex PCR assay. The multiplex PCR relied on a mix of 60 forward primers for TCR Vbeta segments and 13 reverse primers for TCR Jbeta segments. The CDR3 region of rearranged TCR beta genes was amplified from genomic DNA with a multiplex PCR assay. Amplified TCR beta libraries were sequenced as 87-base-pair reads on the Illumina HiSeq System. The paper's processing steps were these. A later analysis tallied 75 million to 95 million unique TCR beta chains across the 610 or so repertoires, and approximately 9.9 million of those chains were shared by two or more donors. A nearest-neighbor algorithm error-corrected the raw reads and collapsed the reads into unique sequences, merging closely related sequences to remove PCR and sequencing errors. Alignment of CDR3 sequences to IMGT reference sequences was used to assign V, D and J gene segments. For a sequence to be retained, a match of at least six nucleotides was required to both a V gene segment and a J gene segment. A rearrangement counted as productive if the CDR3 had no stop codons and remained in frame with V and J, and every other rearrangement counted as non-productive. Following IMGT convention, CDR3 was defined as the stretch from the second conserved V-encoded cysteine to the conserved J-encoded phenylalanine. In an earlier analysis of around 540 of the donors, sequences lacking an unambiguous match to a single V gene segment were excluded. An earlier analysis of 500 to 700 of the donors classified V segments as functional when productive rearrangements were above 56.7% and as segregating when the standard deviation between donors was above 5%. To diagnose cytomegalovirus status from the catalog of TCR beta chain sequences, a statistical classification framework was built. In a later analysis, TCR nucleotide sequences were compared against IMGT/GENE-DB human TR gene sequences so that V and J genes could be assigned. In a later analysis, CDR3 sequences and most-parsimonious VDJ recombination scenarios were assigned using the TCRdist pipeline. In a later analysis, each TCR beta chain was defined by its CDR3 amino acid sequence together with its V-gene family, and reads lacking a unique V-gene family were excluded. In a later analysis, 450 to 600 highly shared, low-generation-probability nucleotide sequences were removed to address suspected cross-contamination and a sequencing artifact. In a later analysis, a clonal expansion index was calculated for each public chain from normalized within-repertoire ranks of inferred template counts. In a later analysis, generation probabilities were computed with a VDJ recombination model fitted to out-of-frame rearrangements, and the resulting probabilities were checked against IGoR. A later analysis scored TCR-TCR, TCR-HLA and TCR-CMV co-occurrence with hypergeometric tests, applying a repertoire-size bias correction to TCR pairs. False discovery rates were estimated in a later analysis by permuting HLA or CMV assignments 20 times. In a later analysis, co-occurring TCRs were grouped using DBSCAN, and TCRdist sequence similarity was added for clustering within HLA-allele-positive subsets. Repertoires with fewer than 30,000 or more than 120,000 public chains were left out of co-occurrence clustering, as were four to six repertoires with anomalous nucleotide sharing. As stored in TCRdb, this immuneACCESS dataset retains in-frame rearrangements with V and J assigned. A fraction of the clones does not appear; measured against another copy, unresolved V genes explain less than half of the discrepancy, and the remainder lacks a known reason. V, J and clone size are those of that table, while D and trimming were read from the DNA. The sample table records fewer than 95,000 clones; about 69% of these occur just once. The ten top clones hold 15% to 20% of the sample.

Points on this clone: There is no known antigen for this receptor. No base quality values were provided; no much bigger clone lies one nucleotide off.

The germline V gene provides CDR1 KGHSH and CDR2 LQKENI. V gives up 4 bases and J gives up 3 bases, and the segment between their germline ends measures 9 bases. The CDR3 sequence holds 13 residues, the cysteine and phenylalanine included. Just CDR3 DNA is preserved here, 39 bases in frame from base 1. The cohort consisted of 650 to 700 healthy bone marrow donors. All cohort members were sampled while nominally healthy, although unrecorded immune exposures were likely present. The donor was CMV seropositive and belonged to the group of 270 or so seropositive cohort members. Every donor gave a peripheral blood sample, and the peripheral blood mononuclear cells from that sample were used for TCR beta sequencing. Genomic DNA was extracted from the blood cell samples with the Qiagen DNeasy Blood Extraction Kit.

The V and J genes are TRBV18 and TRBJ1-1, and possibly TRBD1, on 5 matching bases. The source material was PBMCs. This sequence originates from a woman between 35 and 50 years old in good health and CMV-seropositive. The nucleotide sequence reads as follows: TGTGCCAGCTCACTACTCAGGGACACTGAAGCTTTCTTT. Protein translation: CASSLLRDTEAFF.